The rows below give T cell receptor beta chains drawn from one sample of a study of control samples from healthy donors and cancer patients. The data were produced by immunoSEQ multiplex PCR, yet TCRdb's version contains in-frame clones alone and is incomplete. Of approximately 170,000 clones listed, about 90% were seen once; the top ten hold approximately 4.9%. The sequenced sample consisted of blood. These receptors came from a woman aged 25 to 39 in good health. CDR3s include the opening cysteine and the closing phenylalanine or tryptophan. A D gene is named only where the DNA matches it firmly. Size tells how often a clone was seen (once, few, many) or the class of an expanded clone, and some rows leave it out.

cdr3_nt: TGTGCCAGCAGTACCCCGGACAGACTGGGACAGCCCCAGCATTTT; cdr3_aa: CASSTPDRLGQPQHF; j_call: TRBJ1-5; v_call: TRBV28; clone_size: -; d_call: -
cdr3_nt: TGTGCCAGCAGCTTAGTCCCAGTTTACACAGATACGCAGTATTTT; cdr3_aa: CASSLVPVYTDTQYF; j_call: TRBJ2-3; v_call: TRBV7-2; clone_size: once; d_call: -
cdr3_nt: TGTGCCAGCAGCTTCGTACAGGGAGCGTCAGAGACCCAGTACTTC; cdr3_aa: CASSFVQGASETQYF; j_call: TRBJ2-5; v_call: TRBV7-9; clone_size: -; d_call: -
cdr3_nt: TGTGCCAGCAGTTCTCTCTCCTCTAGCACAGATACGCAGTATTTT; cdr3_aa: CASSSLSSSTDTQYF; j_call: TRBJ2-3; v_call: TRBV27; clone_size: -; d_call: -
cdr3_nt: TGTGCCAGCAGCTTAACGTACGAGCAGTACTTC; cdr3_aa: CASSLTYEQYF; j_call: TRBJ2-7; v_call: TRBV7-2; clone_size: -; d_call: -
cdr3_nt: TGCAGTGCTAGTCGGGGGGCCTACACAGATACGCAGTATTTT; cdr3_aa: CSASRGAYTDTQYF; j_call: TRBJ2-3; v_call: TRBV20-1; clone_size: -; d_call: -
cdr3_nt: TGTGCCAGCAGCGCTCCGGGACAGACAACAACCTTCTTC; cdr3_aa: CASSAPGQTTTFF; j_call: TRBJ1-2; v_call: TRBV9; clone_size: -; d_call: TRBD1
cdr3_nt: TGTGCCAGCAGTGAATGGGGTCGAGGGAGCCAAGAGACCCAGTACTTC; cdr3_aa: CASSEWGRGSQETQYF; j_call: TRBJ2-5; v_call: TRBV6-1; clone_size: -; d_call: -
cdr3_nt: TGTGCCAGCAGCTCCCTCAGACCCGGGGAGCTGTTTTTT; cdr3_aa: CASSSLRPGELFF; j_call: TRBJ2-2; v_call: TRBV9; clone_size: -; d_call: -
cdr3_nt: TGTGCCAGCAGCTTACGACAGAGCTCTGGAAACACCATATATTTT; cdr3_aa: CASSLRQSSGNTIYF; j_call: TRBJ1-3; v_call: TRBV28; clone_size: -; d_call: -
cdr3_nt: TGTGCCAGTAGTCCCTCCAGGGGAACTGAAGCTTTCTTT; cdr3_aa: CASSPSRGTEAFF; j_call: TRBJ1-1; v_call: TRBV19; clone_size: -; d_call: -
cdr3_nt: TGTGCCAGCAGGGGTCAGGGCCCCGAGCAGTACTTC; cdr3_aa: CASRGQGPEQYF; j_call: TRBJ2-7; v_call: TRBV28; clone_size: -; d_call: -
cdr3_nt: TGTGCCAGCAGTTACGGACAGTCGGAGTCACCCCTCCACTTT; cdr3_aa: CASSYGQSESPLHF; j_call: TRBJ1-6; v_call: TRBV6-2/TRBV6-3; clone_size: -; d_call: -
cdr3_nt: TGTGCCAGCAGTTCCCCGGCCAGGGCTTCCTATGGCTACACCTTC; cdr3_aa: CASSSPARASYGYTF; j_call: TRBJ1-2; v_call: TRBV27; clone_size: -; d_call: -
cdr3_nt: TGTGCCAGCAGCCAAAGCGGAACAGTGAAAGAGACCCAGTACTTC; cdr3_aa: CASSQSGTVKETQYF; j_call: TRBJ2-5; v_call: TRBV3-1/TRBV3-2; clone_size: -; d_call: -
cdr3_nt: TGTGCCAGCAGGGGGAGGGGTGGGCAAGGAGAGACCCAGTACTTC; cdr3_aa: CASRGRGGQGETQYF; j_call: TRBJ2-5; v_call: TRBV5-4; clone_size: -; d_call: TRBD2
cdr3_nt: TGTGCCAGCAGCCGGCGCTCGGGACAGGGCTTTAGGACTGAAGCTTTCTTT; cdr3_aa: CASSRRSGQGFRTEAFF; j_call: TRBJ1-1; v_call: TRBV5-6; clone_size: -; d_call: TRBD1
cdr3_nt: TGTGCCAGTAGTATATCGGGGGAGGGCCTCAATGAGCAGTTCTTC; cdr3_aa: CASSISGEGLNEQFF; j_call: TRBJ2-1; v_call: TRBV19; clone_size: -; d_call: TRBD2
cdr3_nt: TGTGCCACCAGCACCGAAGCTTATAGCAATCAGCCCCAGCATTTT; cdr3_aa: CATSTEAYSNQPQHF; j_call: TRBJ1-5; v_call: TRBV15; clone_size: -; d_call: -
cdr3_nt: TGTGCCAGCAGCTTGGGCCTAGCGCAAGAGACCCAGTACTTC; cdr3_aa: CASSLGLAQETQYF; j_call: TRBJ2-5; v_call: TRBV5-6; clone_size: -; d_call: -
cdr3_nt: TGTGCCAGCAGTTTGTCCTACAGGGGGCCCGAGCAGTACTTC; cdr3_aa: CASSLSYRGPEQYF; j_call: TRBJ2-7; v_call: TRBV27; clone_size: -; d_call: TRBD1
cdr3_nt: TGTGCCAGCTCACCAAAAGCTAATGAGCAGTTCTTC; cdr3_aa: CASSPKANEQFF; j_call: TRBJ2-1; v_call: TRBV18; clone_size: -; d_call: -
cdr3_nt: TGTGCCAGCAGCTTGCCAGAAGGAACTGAAGCTTTCTTT; cdr3_aa: CASSLPEGTEAFF; j_call: TRBJ1-1; v_call: TRBV5-6; clone_size: -; d_call: -
cdr3_nt: TGTGCCAGCAGCCAAGATGCGGCTCCCAATCAGCCCCAGCATTTT; cdr3_aa: CASSQDAAPNQPQHF; j_call: TRBJ1-5; v_call: TRBV3-1/TRBV3-2; clone_size: -; d_call: -
cdr3_nt: TGTGCCAGCAGTTACCGGAACACTGAAGCTTTCTTT; cdr3_aa: CASSYRNTEAFF; j_call: TRBJ1-1; v_call: TRBV28; clone_size: -; d_call: -
cdr3_nt: TGTGCCAGCAGTTCCGAGGTTTTCTCTGGAAACACCATATATTTT; cdr3_aa: CASSSEVFSGNTIYF; j_call: TRBJ1-3; v_call: TRBV6-9; clone_size: -; d_call: -
cdr3_nt: TGTGCCACCAGCAGACTAGTAGAGAGCATCTACGAGCAGTACTTC; cdr3_aa: CATSRLVESIYEQYF; j_call: TRBJ2-7; v_call: TRBV15; clone_size: -; d_call: -
cdr3_nt: TGTGCCAGCAGCGTTTTTGGGGTAGGGACCTATGGCTACACCTTC; cdr3_aa: CASSVFGVGTYGYTF; j_call: TRBJ1-2; v_call: TRBV9; clone_size: -; d_call: -
cdr3_nt: TGCAGCGTTGAAGAAAAGGGGAGAACAACTGAAGCTTTCTTT; cdr3_aa: CSVEEKGRTTEAFF; j_call: TRBJ1-1; v_call: TRBV29-1; clone_size: -; d_call: -
cdr3_nt: TGTGCCAGCAGCCCCGGCACTAGCGGGAGACGCGGTGAGCAGTTCTTC; cdr3_aa: CASSPGTSGRRGEQFF; j_call: TRBJ2-1; v_call: TRBV28; clone_size: once; d_call: TRBD2
cdr3_nt: TGTGCCAGCAGTTCCGCTGGGGGGGAGCAGTTCTTC; cdr3_aa: CASSSAGGEQFF; j_call: TRBJ2-1; v_call: TRBV6-5; clone_size: -; d_call: -
cdr3_nt: TGCGCCAGCAGCTTTACCCCTAGCGGGGGGGCATATGGCGGGGAGCTGTTTTTT; cdr3_aa: CASSFTPSGGAYGGELFF; j_call: TRBJ2-2; v_call: TRBV5-1; clone_size: -; d_call: TRBD2
cdr3_nt: TGTGCCAGCAGCCCCGCTAGCGGTAGCACAGATACGCAGTATTTT; cdr3_aa: CASSPASGSTDTQYF; j_call: TRBJ2-3; v_call: TRBV7-2; clone_size: -; d_call: TRBD2
cdr3_nt: TGTGCCAGCAGCTTCCGTGGGACAGGGGGGTCCTACGAGCAGTACTTC; cdr3_aa: CASSFRGTGGSYEQYF; j_call: TRBJ2-7; v_call: TRBV27; clone_size: -; d_call: TRBD1
cdr3_nt: TGTGCCAGCAGCTTGCGGTACGAGCAGTACTTC; cdr3_aa: CASSLRYEQYF; j_call: TRBJ2-7; v_call: TRBV5-6; clone_size: -; d_call: -
cdr3_nt: TGTGCCACCAGCAGAGCGGGCTCTGGGGCCAACGTCCTGACTTTC; cdr3_aa: CATSRAGSGANVLTF; j_call: TRBJ2-6; v_call: TRBV15; clone_size: -; d_call: -
cdr3_nt: TGCGCCAGCAGGGGGGACAGGGTCCGAGAGACCCAGTACTTC; cdr3_aa: CASRGDRVRETQYF; j_call: TRBJ2-5; v_call: TRBV5-1; clone_size: -; d_call: TRBD1
cdr3_nt: TGTGCCAGCAGCCCTTGGACTAGGGGAGAGACCCAGTACTTC; cdr3_aa: CASSPWTRGETQYF; j_call: TRBJ2-5; v_call: TRBV7-9; clone_size: -; d_call: TRBD2
cdr3_nt: TGTGCCAGCAGCCGAGGGACATCGGCACCCCTCCACTTT; cdr3_aa: CASSRGTSAPLHF; j_call: TRBJ1-6; v_call: TRBV11-2; clone_size: -; d_call: -
cdr3_nt: TGTGCCAGCAGGCCGGGACAGGGACCCTACAATGAGCAGTTCTTC; cdr3_aa: CASRPGQGPYNEQFF; j_call: TRBJ2-1; v_call: TRBV6-5; clone_size: -; d_call: TRBD1
cdr3_nt: TGTGCCAGTAGTATAGGGGGAGGACAGGACGAGCAGTACTTC; cdr3_aa: CASSIGGGQDEQYF; j_call: TRBJ2-7; v_call: TRBV19; clone_size: -; d_call: -
cdr3_nt: TGTGCCAGCAGCTTAGGGGTCGGGCACAGAAATGAAAAACTGTTTTTT; cdr3_aa: CASSLGVGHRNEKLFF; j_call: TRBJ1-4; v_call: TRBV7-9; clone_size: -; d_call: -
cdr3_nt: TGTGCCAGCAGCTTGGTTTCGAGCTCCTACAATGAGCAGTTCTTC; cdr3_aa: CASSLVSSSYNEQFF; j_call: TRBJ2-1; v_call: TRBV5-5; clone_size: -; d_call: -
cdr3_nt: TGTGCCATCTCGGGGGGCGGAAAAAGCTCCTACGAGCAGTACTTC; cdr3_aa: CAISGGGKSSYEQYF; j_call: TRBJ2-7; v_call: TRBV7-9; clone_size: -; d_call: -
cdr3_nt: TGTGCCAGTAGTTCGACGGAGACCCAGTACTTC; cdr3_aa: CASSSTETQYF; j_call: TRBJ2-5; v_call: TRBV19; clone_size: -; d_call: -
cdr3_nt: TGTGCCAGTAGTGGGGGATTCAATCAGCCCCAGCATTTT; cdr3_aa: CASSGGFNQPQHF; j_call: TRBJ1-5; v_call: TRBV19; clone_size: -; d_call: -
cdr3_nt: TGTGCCAGCAGTTACTCGGTCTTAGGGGGAGGCTCCCCCTACGAGCAGTACTTC; cdr3_aa: CASSYSVLGGGSPYEQYF; j_call: TRBJ2-7; v_call: TRBV6-2/TRBV6-3; clone_size: -; d_call: -
cdr3_nt: TGTGCCAGCAGCTTGGGGCCAGGCTATGGCTACACCTTC; cdr3_aa: CASSLGPGYGYTF; j_call: TRBJ1-2; v_call: TRBV5-6; clone_size: once; d_call: -
cdr3_nt: TGTGCCAGCAGCAGTATGGGACTAGCGGCAGGGGAGACCCAGTACTTC; cdr3_aa: CASSSMGLAAGETQYF; j_call: TRBJ2-5; v_call: TRBV5-6; clone_size: -; d_call: TRBD2
cdr3_nt: TGTGCCAGCAGCGGGACAGGGTACGAGTCACCCCTCCACTTT; cdr3_aa: CASSGTGYESPLHF; j_call: TRBJ1-6; v_call: TRBV2; clone_size: once; d_call: TRBD1
cdr3_nt: TGTGCCAGCAGCCAAGATTGGAGGGGAGAAACTTTGAACACTGAAGCTTTCTTT; cdr3_aa: CASSQDWRGETLNTEAFF; j_call: TRBJ1-1; v_call: TRBV3-1/TRBV3-2; clone_size: -; d_call: -
cdr3_nt: TGTGCCAGCAGCTCTCGCTCCTACGAGCAGTACTTC; cdr3_aa: CASSSRSYEQYF; j_call: TRBJ2-7; v_call: TRBV11-2; clone_size: once; d_call: -
cdr3_nt: TGTGCCAGCAGGGGCGCCGGGAACTACGAGCAGTACTTC; cdr3_aa: CASRGAGNYEQYF; j_call: TRBJ2-7; v_call: TRBV2; clone_size: -; d_call: -
cdr3_nt: TGTGCCAGTAGTATAGGTACCCTCCCCTACTATGGCTACACCTTC; cdr3_aa: CASSIGTLPYYGYTF; j_call: TRBJ1-2; v_call: TRBV19; clone_size: -; d_call: -
cdr3_nt: TGTGCCAGCAGCTTTAAGGGACAACACAATGAGCAGTTCTTC; cdr3_aa: CASSFKGQHNEQFF; j_call: TRBJ2-1; v_call: TRBV5-6; clone_size: -; d_call: -